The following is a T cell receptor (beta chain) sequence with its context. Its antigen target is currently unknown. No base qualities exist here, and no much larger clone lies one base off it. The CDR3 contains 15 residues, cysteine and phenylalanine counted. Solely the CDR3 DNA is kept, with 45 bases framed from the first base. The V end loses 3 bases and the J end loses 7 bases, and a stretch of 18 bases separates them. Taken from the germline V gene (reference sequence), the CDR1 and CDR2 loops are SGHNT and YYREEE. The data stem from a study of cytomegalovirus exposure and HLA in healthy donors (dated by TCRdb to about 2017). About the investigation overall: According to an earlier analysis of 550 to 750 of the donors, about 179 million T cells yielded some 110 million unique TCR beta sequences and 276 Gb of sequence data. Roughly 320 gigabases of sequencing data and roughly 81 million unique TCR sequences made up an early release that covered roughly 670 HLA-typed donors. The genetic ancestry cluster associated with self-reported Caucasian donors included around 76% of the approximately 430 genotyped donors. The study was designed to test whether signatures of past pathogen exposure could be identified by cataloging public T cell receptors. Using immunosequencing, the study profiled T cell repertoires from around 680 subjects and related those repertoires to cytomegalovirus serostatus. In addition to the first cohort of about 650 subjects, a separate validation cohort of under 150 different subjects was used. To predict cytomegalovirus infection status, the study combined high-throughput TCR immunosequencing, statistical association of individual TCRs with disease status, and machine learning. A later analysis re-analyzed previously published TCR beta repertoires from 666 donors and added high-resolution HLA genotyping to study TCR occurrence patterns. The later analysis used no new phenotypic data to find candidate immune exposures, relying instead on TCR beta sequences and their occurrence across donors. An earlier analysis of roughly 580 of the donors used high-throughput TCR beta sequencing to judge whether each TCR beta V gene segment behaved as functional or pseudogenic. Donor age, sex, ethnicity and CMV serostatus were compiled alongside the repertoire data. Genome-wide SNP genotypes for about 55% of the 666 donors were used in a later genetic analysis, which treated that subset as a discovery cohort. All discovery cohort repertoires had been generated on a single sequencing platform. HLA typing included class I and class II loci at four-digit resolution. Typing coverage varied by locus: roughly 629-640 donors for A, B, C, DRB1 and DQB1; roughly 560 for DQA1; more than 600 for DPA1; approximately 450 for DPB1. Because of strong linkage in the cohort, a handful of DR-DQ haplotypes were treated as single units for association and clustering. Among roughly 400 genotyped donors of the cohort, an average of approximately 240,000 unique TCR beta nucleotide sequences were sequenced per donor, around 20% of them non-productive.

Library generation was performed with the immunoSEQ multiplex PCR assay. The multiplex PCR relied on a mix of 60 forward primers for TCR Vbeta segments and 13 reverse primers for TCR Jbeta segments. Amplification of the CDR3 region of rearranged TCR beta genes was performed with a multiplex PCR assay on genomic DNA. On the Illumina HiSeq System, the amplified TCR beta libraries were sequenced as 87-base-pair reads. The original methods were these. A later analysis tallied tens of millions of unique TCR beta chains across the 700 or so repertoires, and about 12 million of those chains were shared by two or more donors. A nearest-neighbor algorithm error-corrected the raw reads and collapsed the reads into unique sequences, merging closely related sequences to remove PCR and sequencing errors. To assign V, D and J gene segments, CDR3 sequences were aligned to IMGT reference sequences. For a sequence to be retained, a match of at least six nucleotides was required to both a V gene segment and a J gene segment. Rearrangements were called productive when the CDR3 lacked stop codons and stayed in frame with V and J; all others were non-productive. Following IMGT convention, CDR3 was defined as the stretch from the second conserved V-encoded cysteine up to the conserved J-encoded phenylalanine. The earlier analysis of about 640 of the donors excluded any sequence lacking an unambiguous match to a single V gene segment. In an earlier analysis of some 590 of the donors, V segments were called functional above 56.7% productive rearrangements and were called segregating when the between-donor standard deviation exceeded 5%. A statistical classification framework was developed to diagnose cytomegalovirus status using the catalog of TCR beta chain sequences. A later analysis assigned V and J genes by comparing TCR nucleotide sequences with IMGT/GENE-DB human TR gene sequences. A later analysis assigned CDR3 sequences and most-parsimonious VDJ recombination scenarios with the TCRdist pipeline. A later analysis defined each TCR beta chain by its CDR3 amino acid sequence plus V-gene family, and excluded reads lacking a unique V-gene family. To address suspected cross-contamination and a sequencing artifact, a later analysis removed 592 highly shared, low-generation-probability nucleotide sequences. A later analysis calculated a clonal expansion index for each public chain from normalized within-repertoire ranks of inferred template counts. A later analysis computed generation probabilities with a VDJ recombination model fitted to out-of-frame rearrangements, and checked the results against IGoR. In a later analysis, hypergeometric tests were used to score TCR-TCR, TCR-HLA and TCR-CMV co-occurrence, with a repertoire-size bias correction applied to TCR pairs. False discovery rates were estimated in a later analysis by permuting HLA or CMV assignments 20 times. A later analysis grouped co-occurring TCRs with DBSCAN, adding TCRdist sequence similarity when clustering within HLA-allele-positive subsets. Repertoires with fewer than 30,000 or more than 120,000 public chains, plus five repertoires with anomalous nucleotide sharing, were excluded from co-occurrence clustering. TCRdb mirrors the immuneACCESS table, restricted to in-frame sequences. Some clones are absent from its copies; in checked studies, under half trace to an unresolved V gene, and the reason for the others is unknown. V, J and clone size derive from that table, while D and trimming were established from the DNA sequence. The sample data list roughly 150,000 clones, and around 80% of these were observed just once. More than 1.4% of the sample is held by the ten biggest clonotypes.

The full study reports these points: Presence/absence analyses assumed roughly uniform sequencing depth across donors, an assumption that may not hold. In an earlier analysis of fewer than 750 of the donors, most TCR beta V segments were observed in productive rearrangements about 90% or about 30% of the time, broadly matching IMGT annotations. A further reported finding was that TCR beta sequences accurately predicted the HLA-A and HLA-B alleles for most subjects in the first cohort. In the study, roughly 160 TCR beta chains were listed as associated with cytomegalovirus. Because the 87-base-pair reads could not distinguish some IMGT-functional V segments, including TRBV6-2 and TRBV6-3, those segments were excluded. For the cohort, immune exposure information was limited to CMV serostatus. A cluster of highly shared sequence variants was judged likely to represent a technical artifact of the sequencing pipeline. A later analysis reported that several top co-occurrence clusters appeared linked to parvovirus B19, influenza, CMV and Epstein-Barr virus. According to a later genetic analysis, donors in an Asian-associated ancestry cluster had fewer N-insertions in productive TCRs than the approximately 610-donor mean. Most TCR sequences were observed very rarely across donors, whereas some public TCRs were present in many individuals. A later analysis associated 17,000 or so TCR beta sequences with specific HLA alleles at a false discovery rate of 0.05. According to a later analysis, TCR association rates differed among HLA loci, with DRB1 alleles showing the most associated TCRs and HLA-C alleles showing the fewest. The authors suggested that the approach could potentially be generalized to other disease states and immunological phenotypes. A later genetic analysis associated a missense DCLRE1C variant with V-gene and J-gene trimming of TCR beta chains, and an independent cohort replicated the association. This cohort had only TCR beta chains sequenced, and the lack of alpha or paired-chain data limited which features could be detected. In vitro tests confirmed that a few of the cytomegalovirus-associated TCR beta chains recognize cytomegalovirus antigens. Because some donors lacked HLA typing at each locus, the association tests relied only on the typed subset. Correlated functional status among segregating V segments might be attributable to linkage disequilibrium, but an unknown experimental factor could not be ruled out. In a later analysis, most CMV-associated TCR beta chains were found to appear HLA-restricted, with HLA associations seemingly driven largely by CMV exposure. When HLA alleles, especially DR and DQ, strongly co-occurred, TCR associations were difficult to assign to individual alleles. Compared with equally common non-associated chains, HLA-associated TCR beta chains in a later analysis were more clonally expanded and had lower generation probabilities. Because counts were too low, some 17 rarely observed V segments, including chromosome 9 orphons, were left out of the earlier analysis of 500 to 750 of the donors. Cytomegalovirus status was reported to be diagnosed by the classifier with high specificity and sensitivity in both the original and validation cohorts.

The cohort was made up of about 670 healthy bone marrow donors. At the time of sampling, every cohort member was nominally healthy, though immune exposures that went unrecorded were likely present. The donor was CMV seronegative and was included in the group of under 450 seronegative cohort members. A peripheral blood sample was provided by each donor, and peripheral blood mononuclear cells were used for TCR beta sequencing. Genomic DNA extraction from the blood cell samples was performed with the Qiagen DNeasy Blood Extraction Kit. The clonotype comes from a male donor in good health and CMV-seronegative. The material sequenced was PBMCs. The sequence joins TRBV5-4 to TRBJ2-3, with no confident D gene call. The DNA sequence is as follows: TGTGCCAGCAGCTCCGGCCAGGTTCCGGCGAATACGCAGTATTTT. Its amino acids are CASSSGQVPANTQYF.